The clone carrying this T cell receptor (beta chain) was counted once. Its cognate antigen is unknown. These data originate in a study of shared clonotypes between healthy human individuals. Study-wide results and caveats: The study found approximately 5% of naive CD4 clonotypes shared across a few donors.

Produced via immunoSEQ multiplex PCR; TCRdb's table is partial and in-frame only. This sample has 2 million to 3 million clones; approximately 93% occur once, and the top ten carry about 0.34%. The CDR3 has 14 residues. V lost 3 bases and J 3 bases, leaving 10 bases between the germline ends. The germline gives CDR1 WNHNN, CDR2 SYGVQD (reference sequence). The sample was naive CD4+ T cells from PBMCs. As for subset: CD45RA+ positively selected. The sequence was collected from a man younger than 30 in good health. Some clones in this sample may be carry-over from other donors' samples. The chain is built from TRBV10-1 and TRBJ2-3, with D maybe TRBD1 (6 bases). The CDR3 loop reads CASSDTGMTDTQYF. In DNA form, the CDR3 reads TGCGCCAGCAGTGATACAGGGATGACAGATACGCAGTATTTT.